This TCR beta chain emerged from a study of blood T cells in healthy people across ages. Combining a sample-barcoded 5' primer with a J-beta primer mix, a second PCR ran for about 6 to 11 cycles. TCRdb reprocessed the 5' RACE reads via MiXCR and lists one record per CDR3 protein. The table lists about 1.6 million distinct CDR3 sequences, 34% of them singletons. CDR1 and CDR2 from the germline V gene are PRHDT and FYEKMQ (reference sequence). The CDR3 contains 16 residues. Unmatched junction bases numbered 10, after V lost 5 bases and J lost 4 bases. Source material: blood. This chain connects TRBV13 to TRBJ1-1; 10 bases are a match to TRBD1. This TCR was sampled from a woman aged 25 to 45 in good health. DNA of the CDR3: TGTGCCAGCAGCGATCGGACAGGGGGACTCTCCACTGAAGCTTTCTTT. Its protein is CASSDRTGGLSTEAFF.